This T cell receptor beta chain was found in a study of graft-versus-host responses after intestinal transplantation. About the study: Anti-thymocyte globulin was used for induction in all recipients, who then took tacrolimus and steroids for 3 to 4 years.

Profiling relied on immunoSEQ multiplex PCR, and the TCRdb table lists in-frame clones only, not all of them. The sample yields 85,000 to 95,000 clones, under 95% seen once. With respect to this clone: Its antigen is as yet unknown.

The study, taken as a whole, reports: GvH clones detected in recipient marrow included some appearing first in ileum or blood. Within allografts, high graft-versus-host to host-versus-graft clonal ratios were seen among patients with graft-donor T cell macrochimerism.

The CDR3 contains 14 residues. Per germline, CDR1 SQVTM and CDR2 ANQGSEA. V lost 5 bases to trimming and J lost 0 bases, with 14 bases between them. The TCR originated in a human donor who received an intestinal transplant. Sequences were derived from unstimulated CD8+ T cells sorted from spleen or lymph node cells, sampled before intestinal transplant. The chain joins TRBV29-1 to TRBJ2-7; a possible D gene is TRBD1 (6 bases). CDR3: CSVSRQESSYEQYF. The CDR3 coding sequence is TGCAGCGTTTCTCGACAGGAGAGCTCCTACGAGCAGTACTTC.